The clone carrying this T cell receptor beta chain was observed once. With 10 bases clipped from V and 6 bases from J, the junction kept 15 bases outside the gene matches. The CDR3 runs 14 residues. The PCR used 60 Vbeta and 13 Jbeta primers. Sequenced by immunoSEQ multiplex PCR; TCRdb stores in-frame clones only, minus some. The data contain 95,000 to 110,000 clones, around 73% of them singletons. The sample is drawn from a study of cytomegalovirus exposure and HLA in healthy donors. Sequencing used PBMCs. This TCR was sampled from a woman between 35 and 50 years old in good health and CMV-seronegative. The chain combines TRBV5-3 with TRBJ2-7; the match to TRBD1 covers 8 bases. TRBV5-3 is assigned to the ORF class and has an uncertain function. The CDR3 protein is CAPGDRRGIGEQYF. The CDR3 coding sequence is TGTGCCCCCGGGGACAGGAGAGGAATAGGCGAGCAGTACTTC.